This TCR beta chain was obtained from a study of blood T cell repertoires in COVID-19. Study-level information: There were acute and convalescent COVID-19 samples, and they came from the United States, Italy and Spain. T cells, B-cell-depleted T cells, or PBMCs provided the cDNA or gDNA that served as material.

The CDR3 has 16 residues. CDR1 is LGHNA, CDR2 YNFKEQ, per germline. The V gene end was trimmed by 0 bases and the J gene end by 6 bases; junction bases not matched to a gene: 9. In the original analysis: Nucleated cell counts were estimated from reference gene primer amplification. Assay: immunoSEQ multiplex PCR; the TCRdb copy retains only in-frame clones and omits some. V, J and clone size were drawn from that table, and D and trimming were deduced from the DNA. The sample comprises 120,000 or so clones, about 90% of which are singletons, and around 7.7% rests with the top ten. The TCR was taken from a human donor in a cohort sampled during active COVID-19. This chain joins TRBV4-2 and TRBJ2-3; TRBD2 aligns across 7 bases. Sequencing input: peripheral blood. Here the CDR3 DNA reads TGTGCCAGCAGCCAAGACGGAAGCGGGGCGGGTGATACGCAGTATTTT. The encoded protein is CASSQDGSGAGDTQYF.